This T cell receptor beta chain was captured by sequencing in a study of CD8+CD57+ T cells in acquired aplastic anemia. About this clonotype itself: The antigen is not known.

Template material for TCR beta VDJ and CDR3 profiling consisted of genomic DNA. TCRdb analysed the reads with MiXCR anew, one entry per CDR3 protein. The sample holds about 180,000 distinct CDR3 sequences, just over 45% seen once. The study's findings and limits: For CD8+ Simpson's diversity, patients and controls showed no significant difference. Shared by patients and controls, almost 30 CD8+ CDR3s were abundant in patients.

The sequencing input was sorted CD4+, CD8+, or CD8+CD57+ T cells (not recorded which) from PBMCs. This TCR derives from a human donor in good health.

In DNA form, the CDR3 reads TGTGCCAGCAGTTTCAAGGTCCTAGGGAATAATGAGCAGTTCTTC. It codes for CASSFKVLGNNEQFF. This sequence joins TRBV12-3 or TRBV12-4 and TRBJ2-1; D unresolved. The CDR3 is 15 amino acids. V dropped 3 bases and J dropped 7 bases, with 16 bases sitting between them.